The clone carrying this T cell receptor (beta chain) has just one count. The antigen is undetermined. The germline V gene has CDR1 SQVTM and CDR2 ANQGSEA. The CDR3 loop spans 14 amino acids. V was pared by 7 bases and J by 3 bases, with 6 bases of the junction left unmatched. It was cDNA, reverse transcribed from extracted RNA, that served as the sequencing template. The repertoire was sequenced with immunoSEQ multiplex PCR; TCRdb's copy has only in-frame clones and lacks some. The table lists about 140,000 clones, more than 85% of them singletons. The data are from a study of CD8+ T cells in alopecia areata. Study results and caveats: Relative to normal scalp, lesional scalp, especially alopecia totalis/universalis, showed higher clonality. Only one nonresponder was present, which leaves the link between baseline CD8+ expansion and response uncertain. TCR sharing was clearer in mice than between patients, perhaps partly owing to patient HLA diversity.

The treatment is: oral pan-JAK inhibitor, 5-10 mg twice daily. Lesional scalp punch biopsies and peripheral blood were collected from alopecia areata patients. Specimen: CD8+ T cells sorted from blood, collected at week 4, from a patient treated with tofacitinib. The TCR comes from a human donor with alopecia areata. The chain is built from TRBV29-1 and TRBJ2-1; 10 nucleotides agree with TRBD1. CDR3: CSGTGGSFYNEQFF. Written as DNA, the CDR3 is TGCAGCGGGACAGGGGGTAGCTTCTACAATGAGCAGTTCTTC.